A single sample is the source of the 8 T cell receptor beta chains below, sequenced in a study of neurological immune-mediated disorders. TCRdb itself ran the 5' RACE reads through MiXCR, one entry per CDR3 protein. This sample has 70,000 to 90,000 distinct CDR3 sequences, with roughly 4.7% found just once. Sequencing input: PBMCs. The source of these receptors is a woman between 25 and 40 years old with multiple sclerosis.

Comment on this clonotype: This may stem from a read error, because a much larger clone lies one nucleotide away. This chain uses TRBV20-1 with TRBJ2-3, with unresolved D. CDR3 length: 11 amino acids. The germline gives CDR1 DFQATT, CDR2 SNEGSKA (reference sequence). The CDR3, as DNA: TGCAGTGCTAGAGAGCAAGATAAGCAGTATTTT. Residues: CSAREQDKQYF.

The V gene is TRBV20-1, the J gene TRBJ2-5, with D possibly being TRBD2 (5 bases). CDR1 and CDR2 from the germline V gene are DFQATT and SNEGSKA (reference sequence). V dropped 0 bases and J dropped 5 bases, with 10 bases sitting between them. The CDR3 length is 13 residues. CDR3 bases: TGCAGTGCTAGAGATCCCCCGGGGGAGACCCAGTACTTC. This sequence encodes CSARDPPGETQYF.

Many counts were recorded for this clonotype. This chain connects TRBV20-1 to TRBJ2-2; D is perhaps TRBD2 (6 bases). The CDR3 spans 13 residues. CDR1 is DFQATT, CDR2 SNEGSKA, per germline (reference sequence). V was pared by 7 bases and J by 0 bases, with 9 bases between. Written as DNA, the CDR3 is TGCAGTGGGGGGGTCGCGAACACCGGGGAGCTGTTTTTT. Its protein product is CSGGVANTGELFF.

This chain uses TRBV7-9 with TRBJ1-4, with 9 bases matching TRBD1. V trimming: 1 base; J trimming: 5 bases; junction bases outside the gene matches: 8. The V gene's germline CDR1 is SEHNR and CDR2 FQNEAQ (reference sequence). CDR3 size: 17 residues. The CDR3 DNA follows: TGTGCCAGCAGCTTAGATTTGAGGGACAGGGCCAATGAAAAACTGTTTTTT. Translation: CASSLDLRDRANEKLFF.

Ten or more counts support this clonotype. V and J are TRBV12-3 or TRBV12-4 and TRBJ2-5; D might be TRBD1 (5 bases). This CDR3 region has 14 residues. V was trimmed by 6 bases and J by 1 base, leaving 12 bases between them. The CDR3 loop reads CASSQTVPQETQYF. CDR3 in DNA: TGTGCCAGCAGCCAGACAGTACCCCAAGAGACCCAGTACTTC.

Ten or more counts support this clonotype. This chain joins TRBV5-1 and TRBJ1-2; TRBD1 matches 7 bases. Germline trimming cut 0 bases from V and 8 bases from J; bases unmatched to any gene: 13. Germline V gives CDR1 SGHRS, CDR2 YFSETQ. CDR3 size: 16 residues. The chain's CDR3 is CASSLETGLSGWGYTF. The DNA for the CDR3 is TGCGCCAGCAGCTTGGAGACAGGGTTGAGTGGTTGGGGCTACACCTTC.

In its sample, this clonotype was seen a few times. This chain links TRBV5-1 with TRBJ2-3; D is uncertain. The CDR3 sequence is 15 residues long. Deletions cut 5 bases from V and 2 bases from J, with 15 bases between. Germline CDR1 SGHRS, CDR2 YFSETQ. CDR3 in amino acids: CASRLGDFDTDTQYF. CDR3 nucleotide sequence: TGCGCCAGCAGGCTAGGAGACTTCGACACAGATACGCAGTATTTT.

In nucleotides, the CDR3 is TGTGCCAGCAGCCCCGGTCAACTGAACACCGGGGAGCTGTTTTTT. It yields the protein CASSPGQLNTGELFF. The V and J genes are TRBV7-2 and TRBJ2-2; D remains ambiguous. This CDR3 has 15 amino acids. Between the trimmed V and J ends, which lost 5 bases and 1 base, there was a span of 11 bases. The germline V gene has CDR1 SGHTA and CDR2 FQGNSA.